Sequencing of this T cell receptor beta chain was carried out in a study of cytomegalovirus exposure and HLA in healthy donors. It was with 60 Vbeta and 13 Jbeta primers that the PCR ran. Repertoires were generated with immunoSEQ multiplex PCR, while TCRdb's copy carries only in-frame clones and drops some. Counted here are 150,000 to 200,000 clones, roughly 71% occurring once; the ten biggest clones make up approximately 3%. Germline-derived CDR1 and CDR2 are ENHRY and SYGVKD. The CDR3 has 15 amino acids. V trimming: 4 bases; J trimming: 3 bases; junction bases outside the gene matches: 6. This rearrangement joins TRBV10-3 to TRBJ2-1, with 7 nucleotides matching TRBD2. The sample consisted of PBMCs. This TCR was sampled from a woman aged 45-65 years in good health and CMV-seropositive. The CDR3 loop is CAISVGGGFYNEQFF. CDR3 coding DNA: TGTGCCATCAGTGTTGGCGGGGGATTCTACAATGAGCAGTTCTTC.